The 27 T cell receptor beta chains below were found in one sample sequenced in a study of blood T cell repertoires in COVID-19. Profiled with immunoSEQ multiplex PCR; TCRdb holds only in-frame clones, not every one. The table has 200,000 to 250,000 clones, around 84% seen once. The sample taken for sequencing was peripheral blood. The receptors were sampled from a woman in her 70s with active or convalescent COVID-19.

The V and J genes are TRBV7-9 and TRBJ1-1, with 9 bases identical to TRBD1. V gave up 5 bases and J gave up 5 bases; unmatched junction bases: 6. Per germline, CDR1 SEHNR and CDR2 FQNEAQ (reference sequence). The CDR3 contains 14 residues. The CDR3 is CASSGTGGATEAFF. DNA of the CDR3: TGTGCCAGCAGCGGAACAGGGGGCGCGACTGAAGCTTTCTTT.

The CDR3 sequence: CATSDLRLEGYTF. The CDR3 nucleotides read TGTGCCACCAGTGATCTCCGTTTAGAAGGCTACACCTTC. The chain uses TRBV24-1 and TRBJ1-2; no reliable D call. This CDR3 spans 13 amino acids. The germline V and J ends were trimmed by 3 bases and 8 bases, with 12 bases remaining between them. Germline V lookup: CDR1 KGHDR, CDR2 SFDVKD.

On this clone: The sample contains more than one DNA sequence encoding this CDR3. This rearrangement joins TRBV19 to TRBJ1-1; 9 bases agree with TRBD1. Germline V gene data show CDR1 as LNHDA and CDR2 as SQIVND (reference sequence). The CDR3 contains 14 residues. The J segment lost 1 base and the V segment lost 4 bases, leaving 1 base of the junction unmatched. The CDR3 nucleotides read TGTGCCAGTAGTAGGGACAGGGCGAACACTGAAGCTTTCTTT. This translates into CASSRDRANTEAFF.

This chain connects TRBV2 to TRBJ2-7; 7 nucleotides line up with TRBD2. This CDR3 contains 13 residues. Unmatched junction bases numbered 2, after V lost 6 bases and J lost 0 bases. CDR1 is SNHLY, CDR2 FYNNEI, per germline. The CDR3 loop reads CASRGGSSYEQYF. The CDR3 DNA reads as TGTGCCAGCAGGGGGGGGAGCTCCTACGAGCAGTACTTC.

The chain recombines TRBV5-6 with TRBJ1-5, with TRBD1 identical over 11 bases. V shed 3 bases, J shed 9 bases, and the junction held 8 bases outside the gene matches. Germline CDR1 is SGHDT and CDR2 is YYEEEE. The CDR3 extends over 15 amino acids. CDR3 protein: CASSSTGQGGRPQHF. The CDR3 region has the DNA TGTGCCAGCAGCTCCACGGGACAGGGGGGAAGGCCCCAGCATTTT.

This chain links TRBV6-6 with TRBJ1-2; 7 bases agree with TRBD1. This CDR3 has 14 residues. V lost 10 bases, J lost 4 bases, and 12 bases stayed unmatched. The germline gives CDR1 MNHNY, CDR2 SVGAGI (reference sequence). This chain's CDR3 is CATHSPGTAYGYTF. The DNA of the CDR3 is TGTGCCACTCACAGTCCCGGGACAGCCTATGGCTACACCTTC.

This clone turned up a few times. J is TRBJ1-2 and V is TRBV2; D ambiguous. V was cut by 6 bases and J by 4 bases, with 6 bases left in between. The CDR3 sequence is 11 residues long. Germline loops: CDR1 SNHLY, CDR2 FYNNEI. The CDR3: CASRQFYGYTF. The DNA for the CDR3 is TGTGCCAGCAGACAGTTCTATGGCTACACCTTC.

This clone occurred a few times. J is TRBJ2-5 and V is TRBV9; weak D call: TRBD1 (5 bases). Germline CDR1 SGDLS, CDR2 YYNGEE. The CDR3 has 15 residues. V shed 0 bases and J shed 5 bases, with 14 bases lying between them. The CDR3 coding sequence is TGTGCCAGCAGCGTAGCAGGCAGGGCGGAGGAGACCCAGTACTTC. Translating it yields CASSVAGRAEETQYF. The full variable domain, rest sourced from reference TRBV9 and TRBJ2-5, is DSGVTQTPKHLITATGQRVTLRCSPRSGDLSVYWYQQSLDQGLQFLIQYYNGEERAKGNILERFSAQQFPDLHSELNLSSLELGDSALYFCASSVAGRAEETQYFGPGTRLLVL.

The rearrangement joins TRBV25-1 to TRBJ1-1; D might be TRBD1 (5 bases). Germline V gene sequence: CDR1 MGHDK, CDR2 SYGVNS. The CDR3 extends over 16 amino acids. Trimming took off 5 bases at V and 4 bases at J, with 20 bases between the two ends. The DNA of the CDR3 is TGTGCCAGCAGTACACAGGTGGGCCCCATCTCCACTGAAGCTTTCTTT. Its protein product is CASSTQVGPISTEAFF. Based on the CDR3 plus reference TRBV25-1 and TRBJ1-1, the full variable domain is EADIYQTPRYLVIGTGKKITLECSQTMGHDKMYWYQQDPGMELHLIHYSYGVNSTEKGDLSSESTVSRIRTEHFPLTLESARPSHTSQYLCASSTQVGPISTEAFFGQGTRLTVV.

This clone was observed once. This sequence joins TRBV6-4 and TRBJ2-3, with TRBD2 as a possible D gene (6 bases). V was pared by 4 bases and J by 2 bases, with 13 bases between. The CDR3 spans 15 residues. Germline loops: CDR1 MRHNA, CDR2 SNTAGT. CDR3 DNA sequence: TGTGCCAGCAGTGTCGCGGGACTCTCCACAGATACGCAGTATTTT. As protein: CASSVAGLSTDTQYF.

The V call is TRBV21-1, the J call TRBJ2-7; TRBD1 was called by the table and not checked on the DNA. TRBV21-1 is termed a pseudogene. The CDR3 has 17 residues. CDR3: CASSKRDRADVRYEQYF. In nucleotides, the CDR3 is TGTGCCAGCAGCAAGAGGGACAGGGCTGATGTCCGCTACGAGCAGTACTTC.

This clone has a single count. The rearrangement links TRBV5-1 to TRBJ2-7, with D uncertain. Germline lookup yields CDR1 SGHRS and CDR2 YFSETQ. V lost 1 base to trimming and J lost 5 bases, with 13 bases between them. This CDR3 is 14 amino acids long. Here the CDR3 reads CASSLWQVLDEQYF. CDR3 coding DNA: TGCGCCAGCAGCTTGTGGCAGGTCCTCGACGAGCAGTACTTC.

V is TRBV4-3 and J is TRBJ2-4, with D perhaps TRBD2 (6 bases). The germline CDR1 and CDR2 sequences are LGHNA and YSLEER. V was trimmed by 8 bases and J by 7 bases, leaving 30 bases between them. This CDR3 contains 18 residues. The CDR3 protein is CASALEPPGRGRFNIQYF. CDR3 sequence (DNA): TGCGCCAGCGCTCTTGAGCCTCCGGGGCGGGGTAGGTTCAACATTCAGTACTTC.

V is TRBV5-4 and J is TRBJ2-5; 7 positions match TRBD2. CDR3 length: 14 amino acids. CDR1 and CDR2 from the germline V gene are SGHNT and YYREEE (reference sequence). V was pared by 3 bases and J by 5 bases, with 7 bases of the junction left unmatched. The CDR3 spells CASSSGEGWETQYF. Here the CDR3 DNA reads TGTGCCAGCAGCTCCGGGGAGGGTTGGGAGACCCAGTACTTC.

V gene TRBV5-1 combines with J gene TRBJ2-7; tentative D call: TRBD2 (5 bases). Germline-derived CDR1 and CDR2 are SGHRS and YFSETQ. The CDR3 spans 11 residues. Trimming cost V 1 base and J 7 bases, with 6 bases left between them. CDR3 in DNA: TGCGCCAGCAGCTTGAGGGAGGAGCAGTACTTC. Translation: CASSLREEQYF.

The gene calls are TRBV5-1 and TRBJ2-7; 7 nucleotides agree with TRBD2. This CDR3 spans 15 amino acids. V gave up 0 bases and J gave up 2 bases; unmatched junction bases: 5. Germline loops: CDR1 SGHRS, CDR2 YFSETQ. The CDR3 spells CASSLVLADTYEQYF. The CDR3 DNA follows: TGCGCCAGCAGCTTGGTTCTAGCGGACACCTACGAGCAGTACTTC.

V gene TRBV7-9 combines with J gene TRBJ2-7; D is possibly TRBD2 (6 bases). V dropped 3 bases and J dropped 2 bases, with 17 bases sitting between them. The CDR3 runs to 16 residues. Germline values: CDR1 SEHNR, CDR2 FQNEAQ (reference sequence). The CDR3 DNA reads as TGTGCCAGCAGCTTGGGGCGGGGTCTCGGGACCTACGAGCAGTACTTC. It specifies CASSLGRGLGTYEQYF.

V is TRBV23-1 and J is TRBJ2-7; 8 bases are a match to TRBD1. TRBV23-1 is filed as an ORF, its function uncertain. The CDR3 extends over 12 amino acids. With V trimmed by 11 bases and J by 3 bases, 6 bases remained unmatched. In DNA, the CDR3 is TGCGCCTTCTGGGACAGGAACTACGAGCAGTACTTC. Translating gives CAFWDRNYEQYF.

This clone has just one count. The chain carries TRBV3-1 (or the pseudogene TRBV3-2) and TRBJ2-5, with D hard to call. CDR1 is LGHDT and CDR2 is YNNKEL in the germline V gene (reference sequence). This CDR3 has 11 amino acids. Trimming left V 4 bases short and J 9 bases short, with 9 bases between. The CDR3 nucleotides read TGTGCCAGCAGCCTCGCGGAATCCCAGTACTTC. Encoded protein: CASSLAESQYF.

Comment on this clone: Other DNA sequences within the sample encode an identical CDR3. The chain joins TRBV18 to TRBJ1-1; tentatively, D is TRBD1 (6 bases). V was shortened by 3 bases and J by 1 base, with 15 bases between the two germline ends. CDR1 and CDR2 from the germline V gene are KGHSH and LQKENI. This CDR3 region has 16 residues. This chain's CDR3 is CASSPPGGGGNTEAFF. CDR3 bases: TGTGCCAGCTCACCGCCCGGGGGGGGCGGGAACACTGAAGCTTTCTTT.

Here the CDR3 DNA reads TGTGCCAGCGCCCTCTCGGGAGCAGAGACAGATACGCAGTATTTT. It specifies CASALSGAETDTQYF. The chain carries TRBV6-5 and TRBJ2-3; possible D gene TRBD2, 6 bases. The CDR3 runs 15 residues. V dropped 8 bases and J dropped 3 bases, with 18 bases sitting between them. Germline lookup yields CDR1 MNHEY and CDR2 SVGAGI.

On this clone: The sample contains more than one DNA sequence encoding this CDR3. The V call is TRBV11-2, the J call TRBJ1-1; D not certain. Trimming stripped 3 bases from V and 4 bases from J, with 6 bases between. The CDR3 length is 12 residues. Germline CDR1 SGHAT, CDR2 FQNNGV. The CDR3 loop reads CASSFTGTEAFF. The CDR3 DNA reads TGTGCCAGCAGCTTTACCGGCACTGAAGCTTTCTTT.

This clone was seen a few times. J is TRBJ1-1 and V is TRBV18; 11 nucleotides agree with TRBD1. Germline V gene data show CDR1 as KGHSH and CDR2 as LQKENI. The CDR3 totals 16 residues. The ends lost 0 bases at V and 7 bases at J; junction bases unmatched: 7. CDR3 sequence reads: CASSPPGTGGSREAFF. CDR3 sequence (DNA): TGTGCCAGCTCACCACCCGGGACAGGGGGGTCCCGTGAAGCTTTCTTT.

The V gene is TRBV7-9, the J gene TRBJ2-1; 9 nucleotides line up with TRBD2. The CDR3 is 16 residues long. J gave up 9 bases and V 1 base, and 10 bases lay outside the gene matches. Germline V lookup: CDR1 SEHNR, CDR2 FQNEAQ (reference sequence). This CDR3 is CASSLGERGDGGEQFF. The CDR3 bases are TGTGCCAGCAGCTTAGGCGAGCGGGGGGATGGAGGTGAGCAGTTCTTC.

This clone is judged medium-sized. This chain links TRBV6-4 with TRBJ2-2; D not certain. This CDR3 is 14 amino acids long. The V end lost 3 bases, the J end lost 2 bases, and 7 bases lay between the germline ends. Germline V gives CDR1 MRHNA, CDR2 SNTAGT. The CDR3 nucleotides read TGTGCCAGCAGTGAACAGTCCAACACCGGGGAGCTGTTTTTT. Translating gives CASSEQSNTGELFF.

This clone appeared a single time. The chain joins TRBV19 to TRBJ1-4; TRBD1 might be the D (6 bases). The CDR3 covers 14 residues. CDR1 is LNHDA, CDR2 SQIVND, per germline (reference sequence). In nucleotides, the CDR3 is TGTGCTACGACCCGCAGGGGAACTAATGAAAAACTGTTTTTT. Encoded protein: CATTRRGTNEKLFF.

This clone was counted a few times. The rearrangement uses TRBV5-1 and TRBJ1-2; TRBD1 aligns across 8 bases. The CDR3 has 14 amino acids. CDR1 is SGHRS and CDR2 is YFSETQ in the germline V gene. Germline trimming cut 4 bases from V and 4 bases from J; bases unmatched to any gene: 6. CDR3 residues: CASSEGQDVYGYTF. CDR3 DNA sequence: TGCGCCAGCAGCGAGGGACAGGATGTCTATGGCTACACCTTC.